The next 7 T cell receptor beta chains were all read from a single sample in a study of patients and donors after allogeneic stem cell transplantation. TCRdb itself ran the RT-PCR reads through MiXCR, one entry per CDR3 protein. The sample records fewer than 500,000 distinct CDR3 sequences, around 15% being singletons. The sequenced sample was blood, either unsorted or a sorted T cell fraction (not recorded which). All receptors derive from a human donor who was either an allogeneic HSCT recipient or a stem cell or donor lymphocyte infusion donor (not recorded which). It is not recorded whose cells these are; they may come from a transplant donor.

The V gene is TRBV5-1, the J gene TRBJ2-5, with 10 bases that match TRBD2. Germline CDR1 is SGHRS and CDR2 is YFSETQ. The CDR3 runs to 18 residues. Trimming at V came to 3 bases and at J to 5 bases, leaving 16 bases not matched to a gene. CDR3 in DNA: TGCGCCAGCAGCTACTTTCCCCTACTAGCGGGGACCGGGGAGACCCAGTACTTC. Translating it yields CASSYFPLLAGTGETQYF.

This chain links TRBV21-1 with TRBJ2-1; the table calls TRBD1, which could not be checked here. TRBV21-1 is a documented pseudogene. The CDR3 has 18 residues. CDR3 in amino acids: CASSGQSLGQILYNEQFF. CDR3 DNA sequence: TGTGCCAGCAGCGGGCAAAGCCTCGGACAGATACTTTACAATGAGCAGTTCTTC.

J is TRBJ2-7 and V is TRBV4-3; no clear D gene. CDR3 length equals 13 residues. Trimming took off 3 bases at V and 2 bases at J, with 8 bases between the two ends. Germline values: CDR1 LGHNA, CDR2 YSLEER. The CDR3 loop is CASSQTRAYEQYF. For the CDR3, the DNA is TGCGCCAGCAGCCAGACACGGGCCTACGAGCAGTACTTC.

The rearrangement uses TRBV5-1 and TRBJ2-7, with 11 nucleotides matching TRBD2. J gave up 3 bases and V 4 bases, and 12 bases lay outside the gene matches. CDR3 length: 17 residues. Germline V gene lookup returns CDR1 SGHRS and CDR2 YFSETQ. The CDR3 bases are TGCGCCAGCAGCCCCCTGGTACTAGCGGGAGCAAGCTACGAGCAGTACTTC. Translating gives CASSPLVLAGASYEQYF.

This clonotype was observed a handful of times. The chain recombines TRBV5-6 with TRBJ2-1, with 9 bases aligning to TRBD2. Trimming took 1 base from V and 7 from J; bases not matched to a gene: 9. This CDR3 contains 16 residues. Germline V gene lookup returns CDR1 SGHDT and CDR2 YYEEEE. The CDR3: CASSLMAGGYKNEQFF. The CDR3 region has the DNA TGTGCCAGCAGCTTGATGGCGGGGGGGTACAAAAATGAGCAGTTCTTC.

The chain combines TRBV5-5 with TRBJ2-3; TRBD2 agrees at 11 bases. The germline CDR1 and CDR2 sequences are SGHKS and YYEKEE (reference sequence). CDR3 length: 16 residues. J gave up 1 base and V 3 bases, and 4 bases lay outside the gene matches. The CDR3 loop reads CASSSTLAGGTDTQYF. In nucleotides, the CDR3 is TGTGCCAGCAGCTCAACACTAGCGGGAGGCACAGATACGCAGTATTTT.

This clonotype has a count of ten or more. The rearrangement uses TRBV5-4 and TRBJ2-1, with D possibly matching TRBD2 (6 bases). CDR1 SGHNT and CDR2 YYREEE come from the germline V gene (reference sequence). Trimming cost V 4 bases and J 0 bases, with 11 bases left between them. The CDR3 has 15 amino acids. The CDR3, as DNA: TGTGCCAGCAGCACCTCTAGCGACTCCTACAATGAGCAGTTCTTC. Encoded protein: CASSTSSDSYNEQFF.